Below, 7 T cell receptor beta chains from the same sample are listed, as sequenced in a study of T cell responses to AZD1222 COVID-19 vaccine. Profiled with immunoSEQ multiplex PCR; TCRdb holds only in-frame clones, not every one. The sample includes about 220,000 clones, approximately 94% of them seen just once. Sequences were derived from peripheral blood, sampled on day 0 of MenACWY control vaccination. These receptors all stem from an adult in good health.

The chain uses TRBV12-3 or TRBV12-4 and TRBJ2-1; a possible D gene is TRBD1 (5 bases). This CDR3 region has 13 residues. Trimming cost V 6 bases and J 7 bases, with 13 bases left between them. The CDR3 loop is CASSFRTRNEQFF. In DNA, the CDR3 is TGTGCCAGCAGCTTCCGGACACGGAATGAGCAGTTCTTC.

V and J are TRBV4-2 and TRBJ2-3; 10 bases are shared with TRBD2. J gave up 3 bases and V 1 base, and 7 bases lay outside the gene matches. CDR1 is LGHNA and CDR2 is YNFKEQ in the germline V gene. The CDR3 sequence is 17 residues long. CDR3 coding DNA: TGTGCCAGCAGCCAAGCCTCGCTAGCGGGGGCGACAGATACGCAGTATTTT. It codes for CASSQASLAGATDTQYF.

The genes are TRBV4-2 and TRBJ2-7; TRBD1 aligns across 12 bases. The germline gives CDR1 LGHNA, CDR2 YNFKEQ. V lost 5 bases to trimming and J lost 4 bases; unmatched junction nucleotides: 6. There are 15 residues in the CDR3. CDR3 region: CASSSRDRGQYEQYF. Here the CDR3 DNA reads TGTGCCAGCAGCTCCCGGGACAGGGGGCAGTACGAGCAGTACTTC.

The chain employs TRBV5-5 and TRBJ2-2; D call uncertain. This CDR3 spans 18 amino acids. V lost 3 bases and J 1 base, leaving 19 bases between the germline ends. Germline lookup yields CDR1 SGHKS and CDR2 YYEKEE (reference sequence). The CDR3 is CASSSSRPRRRNTGELFF. The CDR3 DNA is TGTGCCAGCAGCTCCTCGCGTCCCCGACGGAGGAACACCGGGGAGCTGTTTTTT.

The chain joins TRBV7-6 to TRBJ1-4, with D unresolved. V lost 1 base and J lost 8, with 8 bases in between. Germline V gene lookup returns CDR1 SGHVS and CDR2 FNYEAQ. The CDR3 is 13 residues long. CDR3 sequence: CASSLVRGEKLFF. The CDR3 coding sequence is TGTGCCAGCAGCTTAGTTAGAGGGGAAAAACTGTTTTTT.

Here the CDR3 reads CASSSLGLGSGEQFF. The CDR3 DNA follows: TGTGCCAGCAGCTCCCTTGGACTAGGCTCCGGTGAGCAGTTCTTC. The chain carries TRBV7-9 and TRBJ2-1, with 7 bases identical to TRBD2. Trimming took 4 bases from V and 9 from J; bases not matched to a gene: 12. The CDR3 totals 15 residues. Germline V gene lookup returns CDR1 SEHNR and CDR2 FQNEAQ (reference sequence). Full variable domain (outside the CDR3, taken from reference TRBV7-9 and TRBJ2-1): DTGVSQNPRHKITKRGQNVTFRCDPISEHNRLYWYRQTLGQGPEFLTYFQNEAQLEKSRLLSDRFSAERPKGSFSTLEIQRTEQGDSAMYLCASSSLGLGSGEQFFGPGTRLTVL.

The chain has TRBV25-1 and TRBJ1-5; TRBD1 might be the D (5 bases). V gave up 8 bases and J gave up 2 bases, with 16 bases separating them. This CDR3 is 15 amino acids long. The germline V gene has CDR1 MGHDK and CDR2 SYGVNS. In nucleotides, the CDR3 is TGTGCCAGCTCTCAAACGGGGGTGGGCAATCAGCCCCAGCATTTT. Amino acids: CASSQTGVGNQPQHF.